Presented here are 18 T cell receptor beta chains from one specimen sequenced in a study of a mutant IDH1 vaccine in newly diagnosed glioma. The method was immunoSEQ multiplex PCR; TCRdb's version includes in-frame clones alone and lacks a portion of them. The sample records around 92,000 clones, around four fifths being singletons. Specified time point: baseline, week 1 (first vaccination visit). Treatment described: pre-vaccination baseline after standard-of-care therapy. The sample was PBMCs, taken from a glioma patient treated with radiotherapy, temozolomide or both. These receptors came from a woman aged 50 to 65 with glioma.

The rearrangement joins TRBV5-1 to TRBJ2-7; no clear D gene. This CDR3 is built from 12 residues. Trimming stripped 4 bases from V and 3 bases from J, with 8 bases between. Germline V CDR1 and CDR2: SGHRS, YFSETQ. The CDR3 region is CASSANSYEQYF. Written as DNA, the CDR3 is TGCGCCAGCAGCGCCAACAGCTACGAGCAGTACTTC.

In DNA form, the CDR3 reads TGTGCCAGCAACCTCAACAGGGGTCCCAGCCGCGAGCAGTACTTC. Amino acid sequence: CASNLNRGPSREQYF. The V call is TRBV6-1, the J call TRBJ2-7; 7 bases match TRBD1. In germline, CDR1 is MNHNS, CDR2 SASEGT. The junction had 15 bases not matched to a gene; V was cut back by 7 bases and J by 6 bases. The CDR3 has 15 amino acids.

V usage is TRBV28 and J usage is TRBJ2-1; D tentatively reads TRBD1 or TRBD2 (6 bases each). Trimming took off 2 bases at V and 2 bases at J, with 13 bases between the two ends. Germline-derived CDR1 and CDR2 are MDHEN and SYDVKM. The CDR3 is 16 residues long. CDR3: CASSLSRGGTYNEQFF. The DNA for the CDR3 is TGTGCCAGCAGTTTAAGTCGAGGGGGGACCTACAATGAGCAGTTCTTC.

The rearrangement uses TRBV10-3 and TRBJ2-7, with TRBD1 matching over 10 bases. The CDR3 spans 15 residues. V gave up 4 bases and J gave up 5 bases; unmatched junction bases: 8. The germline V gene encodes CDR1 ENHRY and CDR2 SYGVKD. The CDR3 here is CAISAETGGFDEQYF. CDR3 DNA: TGTGCCATCAGTGCGGAGACAGGGGGCTTCGACGAGCAGTACTTC.

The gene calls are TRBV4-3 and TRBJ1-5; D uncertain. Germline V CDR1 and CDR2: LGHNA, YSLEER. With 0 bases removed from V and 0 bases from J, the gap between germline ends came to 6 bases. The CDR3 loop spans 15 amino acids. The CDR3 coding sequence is TGCGCCAGCAGCCAAGAGTATACTAGCAATCAGCCCCAGCATTTT. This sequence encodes CASSQEYTSNQPQHF.

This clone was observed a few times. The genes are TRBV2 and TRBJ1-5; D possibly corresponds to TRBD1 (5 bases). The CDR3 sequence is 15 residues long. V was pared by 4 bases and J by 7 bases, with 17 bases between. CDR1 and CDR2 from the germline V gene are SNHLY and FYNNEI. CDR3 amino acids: CASSVGLGAGQPQHF. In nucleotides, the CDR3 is TGTGCCAGCAGTGTAGGATTAGGGGCGGGACAGCCCCAGCATTTT.

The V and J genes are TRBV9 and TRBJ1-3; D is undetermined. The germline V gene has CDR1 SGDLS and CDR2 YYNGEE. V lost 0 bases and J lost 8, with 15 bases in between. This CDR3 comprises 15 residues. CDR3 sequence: CASSVAAGSLDTIYF. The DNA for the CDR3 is TGTGCCAGCAGCGTAGCTGCAGGCTCTCTAGACACCATATATTTT. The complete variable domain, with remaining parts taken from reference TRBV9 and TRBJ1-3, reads DSGVTQTPKHLITATGQRVTLRCSPRSGDLSVYWYQQSLDQGLQFLIQYYNGEERAKGNILERFSAQQFPDLHSELNLSSLELGDSALYFCASSVAAGSLDTIYFGEGSWLTVV.

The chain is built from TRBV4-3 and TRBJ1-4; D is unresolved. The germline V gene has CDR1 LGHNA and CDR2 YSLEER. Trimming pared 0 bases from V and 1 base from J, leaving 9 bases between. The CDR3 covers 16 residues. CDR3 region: CASSQERFLTNEKLFF. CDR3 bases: TGCGCCAGCAGCCAAGAAAGGTTTTTAACTAATGAAAAACTGTTTTTT.

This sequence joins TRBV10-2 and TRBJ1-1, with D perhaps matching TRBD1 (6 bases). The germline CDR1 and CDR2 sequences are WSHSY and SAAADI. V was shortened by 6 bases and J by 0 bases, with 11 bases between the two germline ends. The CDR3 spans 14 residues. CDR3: CASSRTAMNTEAFF. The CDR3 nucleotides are TGCGCCAGCAGCCGGACAGCTATGAACACTGAAGCTTTCTTT.

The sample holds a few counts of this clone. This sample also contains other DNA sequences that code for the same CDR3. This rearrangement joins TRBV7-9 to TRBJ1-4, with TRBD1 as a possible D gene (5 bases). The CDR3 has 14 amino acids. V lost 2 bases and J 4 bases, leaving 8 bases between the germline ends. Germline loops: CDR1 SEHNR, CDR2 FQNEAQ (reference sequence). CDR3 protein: CASSLRQGNEKLFF. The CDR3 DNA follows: TGTGCCAGCAGCTTAAGGCAGGGTAATGAAAAACTGTTTTTT.

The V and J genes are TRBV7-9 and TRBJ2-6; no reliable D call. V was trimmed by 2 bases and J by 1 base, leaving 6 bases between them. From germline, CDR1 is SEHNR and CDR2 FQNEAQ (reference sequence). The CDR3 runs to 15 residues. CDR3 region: CASSLWGSGANVLTF. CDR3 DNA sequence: TGTGCCAGCAGCTTATGGGGTTCTGGGGCCAACGTCCTGACTTTC. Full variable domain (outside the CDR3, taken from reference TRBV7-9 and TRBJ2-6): DTGVSQNPRHKITKRGQNVTFRCDPISEHNRLYWYRQTLGQGPEFLTYFQNEAQLEKSRLLSDRFSAERPKGSFSTLEIQRTEQGDSAMYLCASSLWGSGANVLTFGAGSRLTVL.

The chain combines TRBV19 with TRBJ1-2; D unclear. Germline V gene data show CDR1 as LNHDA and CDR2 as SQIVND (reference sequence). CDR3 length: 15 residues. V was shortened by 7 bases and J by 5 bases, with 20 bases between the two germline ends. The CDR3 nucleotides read TGTGCCAGTATGGGTGTCGGATCGGTTAGTTATGGCTACACCTTC. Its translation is CASMGVGSVSYGYTF. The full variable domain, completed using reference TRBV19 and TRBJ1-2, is DGGITQSPKYLFRKEGQNVTLSCEQNLNHDAMYWYRQDPGQGLRLIYYSQIVNDFQKGDIAEGYSVSREKKESFPLTVTSAQKNPTAFYLCASMGVGSVSYGYTFGSGTRLTVV.

The CDR3: CASSQDSLLAGGSDTQYF. As DNA, the CDR3 is TGTGCCAGCAGCCAAGATTCTTTGCTAGCGGGAGGATCAGATACGCAGTATTTT. The rearrangement joins TRBV4-2 to TRBJ2-3, with TRBD2 identical over 11 bases. In germline, CDR1 is LGHNA, CDR2 YNFKEQ. J was trimmed by 4 bases and V by 0 bases; bases with no gene match: 9. The CDR3 is 18 amino acids.

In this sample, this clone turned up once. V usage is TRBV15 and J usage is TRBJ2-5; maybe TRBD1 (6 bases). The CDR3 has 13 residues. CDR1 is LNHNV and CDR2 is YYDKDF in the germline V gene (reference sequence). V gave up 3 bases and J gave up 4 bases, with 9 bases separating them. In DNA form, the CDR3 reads TGTGCCACCAGCAGCCAAGGGGGAGAGACCCAGTACTTC. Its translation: CATSSQGGETQYF.

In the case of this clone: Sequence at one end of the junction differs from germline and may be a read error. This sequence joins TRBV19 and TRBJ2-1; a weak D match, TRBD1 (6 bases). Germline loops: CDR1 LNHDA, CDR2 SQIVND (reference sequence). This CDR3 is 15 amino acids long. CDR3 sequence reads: CASGIGGSSYNEQFF. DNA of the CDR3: TGTGCCAGTGGTATAGGGGGAAGCTCCTACAATGAGCAGTTCTTC. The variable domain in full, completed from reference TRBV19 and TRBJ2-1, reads DGGITQSPKYLFRKEGQNVTLSCEQNLNHDAMYWYRQDPGQGLRLIYYSQIVNDFQKGDIAEGYSVSREKKESFPLTVTSAQKNPTAFYLCASGIGGSSYNEQFFGPGTRLTVL.

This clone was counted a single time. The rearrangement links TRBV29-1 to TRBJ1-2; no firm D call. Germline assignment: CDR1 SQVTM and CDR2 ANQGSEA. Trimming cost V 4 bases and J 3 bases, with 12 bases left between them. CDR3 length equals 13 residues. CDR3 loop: CSVGPLRDYGYTF. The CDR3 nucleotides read TGCAGCGTTGGCCCCTTGAGGGACTATGGCTACACCTTC.

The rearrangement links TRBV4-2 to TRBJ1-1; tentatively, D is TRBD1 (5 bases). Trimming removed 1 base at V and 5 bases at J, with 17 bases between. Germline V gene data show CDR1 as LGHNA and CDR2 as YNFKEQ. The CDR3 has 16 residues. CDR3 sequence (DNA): TGTGCCAGCAGCCAAGGCCCAGGGATTACGGTGACTGAAGCTTTCTTT. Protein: CASSQGPGITVTEAFF.

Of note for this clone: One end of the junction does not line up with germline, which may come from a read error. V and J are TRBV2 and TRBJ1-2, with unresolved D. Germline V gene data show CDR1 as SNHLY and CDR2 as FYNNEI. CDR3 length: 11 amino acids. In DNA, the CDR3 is TGTGCCAGCAGTCCCGGTCCAGGATCTAAGTTC. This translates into CASSPGPGSKF.